Sequencing of this TCR beta chain was carried out in a study of vaccination and CD4 T cells after COVID-19. The Oncomine TCR Beta short-read assay sequenced DNA from cultured CD4+ T cells. Using its own MiXCR run on the PCR reads, TCRdb lists one record per CDR3 protein. The top ten hold roughly 5% of the sample, which has about 21,000 distinct CDR3 sequences, around 40% seen once. As for this clonotype: Its antigen remains unknown.

Specified treatment: roughly 10-day PBMC culture with coronavirus spike peptide pools or control peptides (ViraFEST assay). The receptor's source is a human donor who had recovered from COVID-19. Specimen: CD4+ T cells from blood, cultured in vitro, collected before SARS-CoV-2 vaccination.

The CDR3 region is CASSRTGTSGRNEQFF. Written as DNA, the CDR3 is TGTGCCAGCAGTCGAACCGGGACTAGCGGGAGAAATGAGCAGTTCTTC. The chain is built from TRBV7-8 and TRBJ2-1; the match to TRBD2 covers 14 bases. With 6 bases clipped from V and 7 bases from J, the junction kept 8 bases outside the gene matches. CDR3 length: 16 amino acids. Germline loops: CDR1 SGHVS, CDR2 FQNEAQ. Drawing the rest from reference TRBV7-8 and TRBJ2-1, the complete variable domain is GAGVSQSPRYKVAKRGQDVALRCDPISGHVSLFWYQQALGQGPEFLTYFQNEAQLDKSGLPSDRFFAERPEGSVSTLKIQRTQQEDSAVYLCASSRTGTSGRNEQFFGPGTRLTVL.